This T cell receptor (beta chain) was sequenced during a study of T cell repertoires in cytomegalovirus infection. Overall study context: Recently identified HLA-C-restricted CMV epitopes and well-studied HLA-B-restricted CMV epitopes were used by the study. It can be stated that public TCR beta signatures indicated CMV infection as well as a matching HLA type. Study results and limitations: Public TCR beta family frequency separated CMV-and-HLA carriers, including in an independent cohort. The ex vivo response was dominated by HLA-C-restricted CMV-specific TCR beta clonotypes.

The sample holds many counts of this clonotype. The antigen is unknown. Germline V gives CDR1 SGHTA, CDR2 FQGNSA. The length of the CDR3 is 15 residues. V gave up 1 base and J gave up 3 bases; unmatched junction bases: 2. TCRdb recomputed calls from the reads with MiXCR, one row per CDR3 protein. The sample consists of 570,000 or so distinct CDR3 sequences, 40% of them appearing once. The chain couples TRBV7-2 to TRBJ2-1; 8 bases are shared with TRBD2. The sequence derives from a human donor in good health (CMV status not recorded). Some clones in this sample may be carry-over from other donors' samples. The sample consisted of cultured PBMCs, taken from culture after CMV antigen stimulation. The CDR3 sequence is CASSLDGGDYNEQFF. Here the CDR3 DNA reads TGTGCCAGCAGCTTAGACGGGGGGGACTACAATGAGCAGTTCTTC.